The rows below give T cell receptor beta chains drawn from one sample of a study of OX40 agonist ivuxolimab in advanced cancers. Sequenced by immunoSEQ multiplex PCR; TCRdb stores in-frame clones only, minus some. This table holds around 72,000 clones, 80% to 90% found once. Sequencing used CD4+ or CD8+ T cells sorted from blood, obtained in a trial of the OX40 agonist ivuxolimab. Receptor source: an adult with an advanced solid tumor such as melanoma, head and neck, liver or kidney cancer. Each CDR3 is given with its conserved first and last residue. D genes are given only for firm matches. For some rows the clone size is stated as once, few or many, or as a class when expanded; others skip it.

TGTGCCAGCAAGCCGAACCAAGAGACCCAGTACTTC	CASKPNQETQYF	-	TRBJ2-5	-	TRBV2
TGTGCCATCAGTGTAGGGCAGGGGAGCTCCTACGAGCAGTACTTC	CAISVGQGSSYEQYF	-	TRBJ2-7	-	TRBV10-3
TGTGCCAGCAGCTTAGGGCAGAGCCAAGAGACCCAGTACTTC	CASSLGQSQETQYF	-	TRBJ2-5	-	TRBV7-8
TGTGCCAGCAGTGTCGGCAGGGGGTGGGATTCACCCCTCCACTTT	CASSVGRGWDSPLHF	-	TRBJ1-6	TRBD1	TRBV2
TGTGCCAGCAGTCGGGGACTAGCGTCTACCGGGGAGCTGTTTTTT	CASSRGLASTGELFF	-	TRBJ2-2	TRBD2	TRBV11-2
TGTGCCAGCAGTGAAGCGACTAGCGGGAGCACAGATACGCAGTATTTT	CASSEATSGSTDTQYF	-	TRBJ2-3	TRBD2	TRBV6-1
TGTGCCAGCAGCGTAGCGTGGACAGGGGGCGCAGATACGCAGTATTTT	CASSVAWTGGADTQYF	-	TRBJ2-3	TRBD1	TRBV9
TGTGCCAGCAGCCAGCAGGGGATCAGCACCGGGGAGCTGTTTTTT	CASSQQGISTGELFF	-	TRBJ2-2	-	TRBV14
TGTGCCAGTAGTATCTCGGGCGAGAGAACTGAAGCTTTCTTT	CASSISGERTEAFF	few	TRBJ1-1	-	TRBV19
TGCGCCAGCAGCCCTGGTGGTGTGGACGAGCAGTACTTC	CASSPGGVDEQYF	-	TRBJ2-7	-	TRBV5-1
TGTGCCAGCTCACCCAGTATAAGTATGGGAAGAAACACCATATATTTT	CASSPSISMGRNTIYF	-	TRBJ1-3	-	TRBV18
TGCAGCGTTCCCCTGAGCGGGTTCTACAATGAGCAGTTCTTC	CSVPLSGFYNEQFF	once	TRBJ2-1	-	TRBV29-1
TGTGCCAGCAGTTCCGTTAGGGACGATACGCAGTATTTT	CASSSVRDDTQYF	-	TRBJ2-3	-	TRBV28
TGTGCCAGCAGTCAATACAGGGGGCTCGAGCAGTACTTC	CASSQYRGLEQYF	-	TRBJ2-7	TRBD1	TRBV7-2
TGCGCCAGCAGCTTTAGCGGGGGGAACACCGGGGAGCTGTTTTTT	CASSFSGGNTGELFF	-	TRBJ2-2	TRBD2	TRBV5-1
TGCGCCAGCAGCCTGTCTTCTGGGGGCCCCTATGGCTACACCTTC	CASSLSSGGPYGYTF	-	TRBJ1-2	-	TRBV4-1
TGTGCCAGCAGTGAGACAGTGAACACTGAAGCTTTCTTT	CASSETVNTEAFF	-	TRBJ1-1	-	TRBV6-1
TGCGCCAGCAGCCCCGGACAGGGCACCGGGGAGCTGTTTTTT	CASSPGQGTGELFF	-	TRBJ2-2	TRBD1	TRBV5-1
TGTGCCAGCAGAGCGGGGGCCGACACCGGGGAGCTGTTTTTT	CASRAGADTGELFF	-	TRBJ2-2	TRBD2	TRBV11-3
TGCGCCAGCAGCGGACAGGGCGGGGATTCACCCCTCCACTTT	CASSGQGGDSPLHF	-	TRBJ1-6	TRBD1	TRBV10-2
TGCGCCAGCAGCCAGGTGTCACAGAAGAACACTGAAGCTTTCTTT	CASSQVSQKNTEAFF	-	TRBJ1-1	-	TRBV4-1
TGTGCCAGTAGTCAGGACAGGGACTATGGCTACACCTTC	CASSQDRDYGYTF	-	TRBJ1-2	TRBD1	TRBV19
TGTGCCAGCAGCTTGGCAGGGGTCTTCAGCTCTGGAAACACCATATATTTT	CASSLAGVFSSGNTIYF	-	TRBJ1-3	-	TRBV5-5
TGTGCCAGCAGCGTAGCTGTGGGGTGGACGCCTGGTGAGCAGTTCTTC	CASSVAVGWTPGEQFF	-	TRBJ2-1	-	TRBV9
TGTGCCAGCAGCACTACAGTGAACACTGAAGCTTTCTTT	CASSTTVNTEAFF	-	TRBJ1-1	-	TRBV7-3
TGTGCCAGCAGCCCGTCGGAGGAGCGGAGACGGTCGGGCTACACCTTC	CASSPSEERRRSGYTF	-	TRBJ1-2	-	TRBV9
TGCGCCAGCAGCGTTACCGACAGGAGCTCTGGAAACACCATATATTTT	CASSVTDRSSGNTIYF	-	TRBJ1-3	-	TRBV5-1
TGTGCCAGCAGACGCACAGGGATCTCTGGGGCCAACGTCCTGACTTTC	CASRRTGISGANVLTF	-	TRBJ2-6	-	TRBV11-2
TGTGCCAGCAGTGGGACACCAACTAATGAAAAACTGTTTTTT	CASSGTPTNEKLFF	-	TRBJ1-4	-	TRBV28
TGTGCCAGCAGTGACAGGGGAGGGCGAGAGACCCAGTACTTC	CASSDRGGRETQYF	-	TRBJ2-5	-	TRBV6-1
TGCGCCAGCAGCCGCCAAGGGAGGGGTGGGGGAGATACGCAGTATTTT	CASSRQGRGGGDTQYF	-	TRBJ2-3	TRBD2	TRBV5-1
TGCGCCAGCAGCCCCGGGACAGGGAGGGACTACGAGCAGTACTTC	CASSPGTGRDYEQYF	-	TRBJ2-7	TRBD1	TRBV5-1
TGTGCCATCCGGGCTAGCGGGGGGCCTGAAGAGACCCAGTACTTC	CAIRASGGPEETQYF	few	TRBJ2-5	TRBD2	TRBV10-3
TGCGCCAGCAGCTTGCGGGCAGAGAATGAGCAGTTCTTC	CASSLRAENEQFF	-	TRBJ2-1	-	TRBV5-1
TGTGCCAGCAGACGGGACCCCGGCACAGATACGCAGTATTTT	CASRRDPGTDTQYF	-	TRBJ2-3	-	TRBV5-4
TGCGCCAGCAGCATGTACAGCAATGAGCAGTTCTTC	CASSMYSNEQFF	few	TRBJ2-1	-	TRBV5-1
TGTGCCAGCAGGAGTTTACAGGGGATTCAAGAGACCCAGTACTTC	CASRSLQGIQETQYF	-	TRBJ2-5	TRBD1	TRBV27
TGTGCCATCAGTGAGCGACGGGGACCCACAGATACGCAGTATTTT	CAISERRGPTDTQYF	-	TRBJ2-3	-	TRBV10-3
TGTGCCAGCAGCGACACCATGAACACTGAAGCTTTCTTT	CASSDTMNTEAFF	-	TRBJ1-1	-	TRBV5-6
TGTGCCAGCAGCCCGAACCTTGACAGGGACTACTATGGCTACACCTTC	CASSPNLDRDYYGYTF	-	TRBJ1-2	TRBD1	TRBV7-9
TGCGCCAGCAGCCAAGGGCTTACAGGGGGTACTAACTATGGCTACACCTTC	CASSQGLTGGTNYGYTF	-	TRBJ1-2	TRBD1	TRBV4-1
TGTGCCAGCAGCATTGCTACTAGCGGGGGTTACGAGCAGTACTTC	CASSIATSGGYEQYF	-	TRBJ2-7	TRBD2	TRBV6-6
TGTGCCAGCAGGGACTATATCGGGACCAAAGAGACCCAGTACTTC	CASRDYIGTKETQYF	-	TRBJ2-5	-	TRBV6-5
TGCGCCAGCAGCTCCACGATTGCTAGCGGGATAAACTACGAGCAGTACTTC	CASSSTIASGINYEQYF	-	TRBJ2-7	TRBD2	TRBV5-1
TGTGCCAGCGCCCGACAGGGAACTGAAAAACTGTTTTTT	CASARQGTEKLFF	few	TRBJ1-4	TRBD1	TRBV5-5
TGTGCCAGCAGCCAAGAACTTGGGGCGGGGGGCCGCACAGATACGCAGTATTTT	CASSQELGAGGRTDTQYF	-	TRBJ2-3	TRBD2	TRBV4-2
TGTGCCAGCAGTGAAGAGGTAGGGGGCAAGGGGCTCGAGCAGTACTTC	CASSEEVGGKGLEQYF	-	TRBJ2-7	TRBD1	TRBV6-1